One and the same sample provided the 10 T cell receptor beta chains below, sequenced in a study of control samples from healthy donors and cancer patients. TCRdb's copy holds only in-frame clones and misses some; the assay was immunoSEQ multiplex PCR. The data show approximately 44,000 clones, with about three quarters seen just once and under 20% held by the top ten. Sample: formalin-fixed, paraffin-embedded tissue. The receptors originated from a male donor with melanoma.

This clone has just a few counts. The V and J genes are TRBV19 and TRBJ1-2; perhaps TRBD1 as D (5 bases). Trimming took off 5 bases at V and 8 bases at J, with 9 bases between the two ends. This CDR3 is built from 11 residues. Per the germline V gene, CDR1 is LNHDA and CDR2 is SQIVND (reference sequence). CDR3 DNA: TGTGCCAGTAGTTTTCAGGGAGGCTACACCTTC. It codes for CASSFQGGYTF. Full variable domain (rest looked up from reference TRBV19 and TRBJ1-2): DGGITQSPKYLFRKEGQNVTLSCEQNLNHDAMYWYRQDPGQGLRLIYYSQIVNDFQKGDIAEGYSVSREKKESFPLTVTSAQKNPTAFYLCASSFQGGYTFGSGTRLTVV.

The J gene is TRBJ2-1, the V gene TRBV9, with D tentatively TRBD1 or TRBD2 (5 bases each). Trimming left V 3 bases short and J 6 bases short, with 19 bases between. The CDR3 sequence is 16 residues long. CDR1 is SGDLS, CDR2 YYNGEE, per germline. CDR3 amino acids: CASSAHPGRKINEQFF. The CDR3 DNA reads as TGTGCCAGCAGCGCACATCCGGGACGCAAAATCAATGAGCAGTTCTTC.

In regard to this clone: An end of the junction does not agree with germline; a read error may underlie this. The genes are TRBV7-7 and TRBJ2-1; D gene unclear. The CDR3 spans 15 residues. Germline V lookup: CDR1 SSHAT, CDR2 FNYEAQ (reference sequence). CDR3 coding DNA: TGTGCTAGCAGTCCTGACTGGAGCTCCTACAATGAGCAGTTCTTC. Its translation: CASSPDWSSYNEQFF.

The V gene is TRBV2, the J gene TRBJ1-2; no reliable D call. The CDR3 has 13 amino acids. Germline CDR1 SNHLY, CDR2 FYNNEI. V was shortened by 4 bases and J by 3 bases, with 9 bases between the two germline ends. The CDR3 sequence: CASSVSGDYGYTF. DNA for the CDR3: TGTGCCAGCAGTGTGTCCGGGGACTATGGCTACACCTTC.

The chain uses TRBV5-6 and TRBJ2-2; D ambiguous. V lost 2 bases and J 7 bases, leaving 6 bases between the germline ends. This CDR3 has 12 residues. Germline V gives CDR1 SGHDT, CDR2 YYEEEE. DNA of the CDR3: TGTGCCAGCAGCTTTAATATCGGGGAGCTGTTTTTT. Translation: CASSFNIGELFF.

By share of the sample, this clone is large. The same CDR3 can be traced to other DNA sequences in this sample. This rearrangement joins TRBV11-2 to TRBJ2-7; possible D gene TRBD1, 6 bases. This CDR3 contains 13 residues. Trimming left V 3 bases short and J 4 bases short, with 10 bases between. CDR1 and CDR2 from the germline V gene are SGHAT and FQNNGV. The CDR3 coding sequence is TGTGCCAGCAGCTTGGGCACAGGGTACGAGCAGTACTTC. Residues: CASSLGTGYEQYF. The full variable domain, rest sourced from reference TRBV11-2 and TRBJ2-7, is EAGVAQSPRYKIIEKRQSVAFWCNPISGHATLYWYQQILGQGPKLLIQFQNNGVVDDSQLPKDRFSAERLKGVDSTLKIQPAKLEDSAVYLCASSLGTGYEQYFGPGTRLTVT.

The V and J genes are TRBV7-9 and TRBJ2-3, with 7 nucleotides matching TRBD1. The germline V gene encodes CDR1 SEHNR and CDR2 FQNEAQ (reference sequence). V gave up 6 bases and J gave up 1 base; unmatched junction bases: 7. The CDR3 totals 15 residues. The CDR3 nucleotides are TGTGCCAGCAGACATTGGGACAGACGCACAGATACGCAGTATTTT. Translation gives CASRHWDRRTDTQYF. The full variable domain, its missing parts supplied by reference TRBV7-9 and TRBJ2-3, is DTGVSQNPRHKITKRGQNVTFRCDPISEHNRLYWYRQTLGQGPEFLTYFQNEAQLEKSRLLSDRFSAERPKGSFSTLEIQRTEQGDSAMYLCASRHWDRRTDTQYFGPGTRLTVL.

This clone showed up many times. The genes are TRBV28 and TRBJ2-7; 7 bases align to TRBD1. Germline V gene data show CDR1 as MDHEN and CDR2 as SYDVKM. This CDR3 contains 15 residues. V trimming: 6 bases; J trimming: 2 bases; junction bases outside the gene matches: 10. CDR3 sequence reads: CASRGGKQNPYEQYF. The CDR3 DNA reads as TGTGCCAGCAGAGGGGGCAAACAAAACCCCTACGAGCAGTACTTC. Full variable domain (remainder filled in from reference TRBV28 and TRBJ2-7): DVKVTQSSRYLVKRTGEKVFLECVQDMDHENMFWYRQDPGLGLRLIYFSYDVKMKEKGDIPEGYSVSREKKERFSLILESASTNQTSMYLCASRGGKQNPYEQYFGPGTRLTVT.

The chain combines TRBV28 with TRBJ2-1; 9 nucleotides line up with TRBD2. V lost 2 bases and J lost 1; bases outside the gene matches: 0. Germline V gene sequence: CDR1 MDHEN, CDR2 SYDVKM. There are 15 residues in the CDR3. In nucleotides, the CDR3 is TGTGCCAGCAGTTTACTAGCGGGGTCCTACAATGAGCAGTTCTTC. The encoded protein is CASSLLAGSYNEQFF. Drawing the rest from reference TRBV28 and TRBJ2-1, the complete variable domain is DVKVTQSSRYLVKRTGEKVFLECVQDMDHENMFWYRQDPGLGLRLIYFSYDVKMKEKGDIPEGYSVSREKKERFSLILESASTNQTSMYLCASSLLAGSYNEQFFGPGTRLTVL.

The chain recombines TRBV7-6 with TRBJ2-1, with 7 bases matching TRBD1. Trimming at V came to 4 bases and at J to 2 bases, leaving 5 bases not matched to a gene. Per the germline V gene, CDR1 is SGHVS and CDR2 is FNYEAQ. This CDR3 contains 15 residues. The DNA of the CDR3 is TGTGCCAGCAGCTCCAACAGGGGACCCTACAATGAGCAGTTCTTC. This translates into CASSSNRGPYNEQFF.